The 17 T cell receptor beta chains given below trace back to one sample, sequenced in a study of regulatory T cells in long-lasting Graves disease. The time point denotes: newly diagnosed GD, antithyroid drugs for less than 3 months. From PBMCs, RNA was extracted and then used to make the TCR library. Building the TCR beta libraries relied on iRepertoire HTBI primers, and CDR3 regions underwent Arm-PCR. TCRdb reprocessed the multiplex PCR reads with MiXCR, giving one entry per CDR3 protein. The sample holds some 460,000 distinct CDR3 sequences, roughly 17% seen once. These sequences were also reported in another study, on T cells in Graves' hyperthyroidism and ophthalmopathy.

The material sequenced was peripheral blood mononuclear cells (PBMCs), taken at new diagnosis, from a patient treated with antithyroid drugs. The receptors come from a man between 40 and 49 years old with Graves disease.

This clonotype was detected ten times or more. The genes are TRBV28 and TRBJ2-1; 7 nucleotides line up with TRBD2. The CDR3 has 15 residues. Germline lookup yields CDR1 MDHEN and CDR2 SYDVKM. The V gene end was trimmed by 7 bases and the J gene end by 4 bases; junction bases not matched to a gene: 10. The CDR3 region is CASKNGGRGYNEQFF. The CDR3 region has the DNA TGTGCCAGCAAGAATGGCGGGAGAGGGTACAATGAGCAGTTCTTC. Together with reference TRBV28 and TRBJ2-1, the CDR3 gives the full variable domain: DVKVTQSSRYLVKRTGEKVFLECVQDMDHENMFWYRQDPGLGLRLIYFSYDVKMKEKGDIPEGYSVSREKKERFSLILESASTNQTSMYLCASKNGGRGYNEQFFGPGTRLTVL.

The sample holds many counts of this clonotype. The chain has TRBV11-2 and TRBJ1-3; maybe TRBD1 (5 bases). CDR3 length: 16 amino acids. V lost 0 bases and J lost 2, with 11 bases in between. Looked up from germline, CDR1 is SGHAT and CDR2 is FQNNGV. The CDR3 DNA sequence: TGTGCCAGCAGCTTAGATTCGCGGGGGACTGGAAACACCATATATTTT. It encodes CASSLDSRGTGNTIYF. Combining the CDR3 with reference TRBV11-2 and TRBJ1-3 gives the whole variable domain EAGVAQSPRYKIIEKRQSVAFWCNPISGHATLYWYQQILGQGPKLLIQFQNNGVVDDSQLPKDRFSAERLKGVDSTLKIQPAKLEDSAVYLCASSLDSRGTGNTIYFGEGSWLTVV.

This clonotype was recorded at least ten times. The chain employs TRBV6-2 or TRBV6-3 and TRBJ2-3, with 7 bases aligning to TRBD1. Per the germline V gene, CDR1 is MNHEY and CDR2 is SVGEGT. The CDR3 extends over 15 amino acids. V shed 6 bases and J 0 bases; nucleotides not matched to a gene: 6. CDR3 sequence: CASRGTVSSTDTQYF. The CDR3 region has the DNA TGTGCCAGCAGGGGGACAGTCTCTAGCACAGATACGCAGTATTTT.

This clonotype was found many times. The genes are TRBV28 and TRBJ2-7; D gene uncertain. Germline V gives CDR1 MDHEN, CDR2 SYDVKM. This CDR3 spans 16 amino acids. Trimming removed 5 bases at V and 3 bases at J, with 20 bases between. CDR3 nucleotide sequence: TGTGCCAGCAGTCCGCCTCCCGGGCTAAAGGGCTACGAGCAGTACTTC. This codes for CASSPPPGLKGYEQYF.

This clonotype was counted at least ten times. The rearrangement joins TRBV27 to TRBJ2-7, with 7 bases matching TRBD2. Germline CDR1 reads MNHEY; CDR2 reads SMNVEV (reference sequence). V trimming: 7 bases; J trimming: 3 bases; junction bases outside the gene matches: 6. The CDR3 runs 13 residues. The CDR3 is CASKGRDGYEQYF. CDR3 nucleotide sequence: TGTGCCAGCAAAGGGAGGGACGGCTACGAGCAGTACTTC.

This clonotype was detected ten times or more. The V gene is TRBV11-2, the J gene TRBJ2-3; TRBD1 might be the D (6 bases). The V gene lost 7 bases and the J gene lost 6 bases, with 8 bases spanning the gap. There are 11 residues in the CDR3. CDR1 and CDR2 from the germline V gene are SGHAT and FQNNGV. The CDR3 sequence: CASTQGDTQYF. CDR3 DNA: TGTGCCAGCACCCAGGGGGATACGCAGTATTTT.

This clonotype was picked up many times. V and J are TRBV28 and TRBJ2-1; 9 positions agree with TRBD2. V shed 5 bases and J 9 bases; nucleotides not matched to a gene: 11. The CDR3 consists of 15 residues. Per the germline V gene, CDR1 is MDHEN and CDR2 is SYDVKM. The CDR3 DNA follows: TGTGCCAGCAGTCTCAGCGGGAGGCCACCGTTTGAGCAGTTCTTC. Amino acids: CASSLSGRPPFEQFF. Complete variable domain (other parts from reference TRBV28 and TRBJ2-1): DVKVTQSSRYLVKRTGEKVFLECVQDMDHENMFWYRQDPGLGLRLIYFSYDVKMKEKGDIPEGYSVSREKKERFSLILESASTNQTSMYLCASSLSGRPPFEQFFGPGTRLTVL.

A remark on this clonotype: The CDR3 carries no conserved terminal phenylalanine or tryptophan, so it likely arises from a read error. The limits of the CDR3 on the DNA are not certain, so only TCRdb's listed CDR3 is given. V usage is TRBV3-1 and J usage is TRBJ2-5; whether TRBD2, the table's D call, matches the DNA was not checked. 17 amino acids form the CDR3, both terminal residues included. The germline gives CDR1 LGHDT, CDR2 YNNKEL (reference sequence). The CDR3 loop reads CASSLMVGRMEGEALYS.

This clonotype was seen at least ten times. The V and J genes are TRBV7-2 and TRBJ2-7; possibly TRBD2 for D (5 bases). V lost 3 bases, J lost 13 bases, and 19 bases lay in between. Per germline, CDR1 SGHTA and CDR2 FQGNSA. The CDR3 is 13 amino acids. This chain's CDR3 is CASSFEPHSAIYF. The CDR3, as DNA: TGTGCCAGCAGCTTCGAACCCCATAGCGCCATATACTTC.

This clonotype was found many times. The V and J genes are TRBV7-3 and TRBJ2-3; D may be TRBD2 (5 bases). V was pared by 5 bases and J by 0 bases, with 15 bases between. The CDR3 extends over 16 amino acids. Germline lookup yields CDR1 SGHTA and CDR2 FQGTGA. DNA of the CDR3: TGTGCCAGCAGCCCCGGACTTAGCTTCAGCACAGATACGCAGTATTTT. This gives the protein CASSPGLSFSTDTQYF.

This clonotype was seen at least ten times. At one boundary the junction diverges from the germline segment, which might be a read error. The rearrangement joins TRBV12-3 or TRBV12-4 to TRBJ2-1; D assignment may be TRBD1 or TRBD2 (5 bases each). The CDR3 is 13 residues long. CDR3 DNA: TGTGCCAGTGAGGGGTCGCGGAAAACCCCTGGGATCTTC. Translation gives CASEGSRKTPGIF.

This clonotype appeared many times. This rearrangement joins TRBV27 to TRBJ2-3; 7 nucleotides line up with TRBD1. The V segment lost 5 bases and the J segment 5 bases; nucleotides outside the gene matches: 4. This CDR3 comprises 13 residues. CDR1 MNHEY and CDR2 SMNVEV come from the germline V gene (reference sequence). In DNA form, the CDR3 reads TGTGCCAGCAGTGCTAGACAGGGAGATACGCAGTATTTT. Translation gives CASSARQGDTQYF.

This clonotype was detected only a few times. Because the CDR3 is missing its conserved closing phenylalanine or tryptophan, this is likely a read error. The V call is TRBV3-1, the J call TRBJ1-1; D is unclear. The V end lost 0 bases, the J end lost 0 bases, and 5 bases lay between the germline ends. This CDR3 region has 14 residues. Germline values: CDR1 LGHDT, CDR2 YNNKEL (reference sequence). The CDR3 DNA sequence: TGTGCCAGCAGCCAAGATAGGGTGAACACTGAAGCTTTCCTT. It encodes CASSQDRVNTEAFL.

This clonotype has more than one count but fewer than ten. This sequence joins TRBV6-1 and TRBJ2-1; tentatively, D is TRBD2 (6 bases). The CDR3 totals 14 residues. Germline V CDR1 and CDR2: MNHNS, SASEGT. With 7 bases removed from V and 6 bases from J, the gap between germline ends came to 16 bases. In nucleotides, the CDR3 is TGTGCCAGCAACCCGAGGACGGGAGTCAATGAGCAGTTCTTC. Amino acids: CASNPRTGVNEQFF.

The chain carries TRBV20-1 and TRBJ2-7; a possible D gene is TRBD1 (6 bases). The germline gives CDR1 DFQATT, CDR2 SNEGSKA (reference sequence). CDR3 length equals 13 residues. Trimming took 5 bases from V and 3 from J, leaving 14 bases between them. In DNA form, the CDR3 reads TGCAGTGCTTTCCGGGACACAGACTACGAGCAGTACTTC. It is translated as CSAFRDTDYEQYF.

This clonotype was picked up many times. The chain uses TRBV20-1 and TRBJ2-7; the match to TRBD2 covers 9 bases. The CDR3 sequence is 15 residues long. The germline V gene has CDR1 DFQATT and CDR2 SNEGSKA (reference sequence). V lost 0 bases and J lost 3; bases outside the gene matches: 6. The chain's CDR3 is CSAREVSGRLYEQYF. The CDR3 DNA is TGCAGTGCTAGAGAGGTTAGCGGGAGACTCTACGAGCAGTACTTC.

The CDR3 is CATSATGTGQETQYF. DNA for the CDR3: TGTGCCACCAGTGCCACCGGGACAGGACAAGAGACCCAGTACTTC. The chain couples TRBV24-1 to TRBJ2-5; 8 bases line up with TRBD1. The CDR3 is 15 residues long. V lost 5 bases and J lost 2; bases outside the gene matches: 6. Looked up from germline, CDR1 is KGHDR and CDR2 is SFDVKD.